Shown below are 20 T cell receptor beta chains from a single sample sequenced in a study of regulatory T cells in long-lasting Graves disease. CDR3-region Arm-PCR and iRepertoire HTBI primers produced the TCR beta libraries. TCRdb called the multiplex PCR reads again in MiXCR, with one record for every CDR3 protein. This sample has around 460,000 distinct CDR3 sequences; under 25% occur once, and the top ten carry over 10%. The sample's time point: persistent/refractory GD, antithyroid drugs over 5 years with positive TRAb. There was RNA extracted from PBMCs, and the TCR library was made from it. The sequenced sample was peripheral blood mononuclear cells (PBMCs), obtained when the disease was refractory, from a patient treated with antithyroid drugs. The receptor source for this set is a female donor with Graves disease.

As to this clonotype: Since a much larger clone is just one base distant, this may be a read error. The rearrangement joins TRBV6-1 to TRBJ1-2; 12 positions match TRBD1. Trimming removed 2 bases from V and 7 bases from J; junction bases left unmatched: 5. The CDR3 is 15 residues long. Germline V CDR1 and CDR2: MNHNS, SASEGT. CDR3 amino acids: CASSEWDRGPPGYTF. Written as DNA, the CDR3 is TGTGCCAGCAGTGAATGGGACAGGGGGCCTCCTGGCTACACCTTC.

This clonotype has a count of ten or more. The V call is TRBV5-5, the J call TRBJ1-1, with D possibly being TRBD1 (6 bases). Deletions cut 5 bases from V and 1 base from J, with 15 bases between. Germline values: CDR1 SGHKS, CDR2 YYEKEE (reference sequence). The CDR3 is made up of 15 amino acids. For the CDR3, the DNA is TGTGCCAGCAGGCACTACCAGGGGAGGAACACTGAAGCTTTCTTT. This translates into CASRHYQGRNTEAFF.

With respect to this clonotype: This may stem from a read error, because a much larger clone lies one nucleotide away. CDR3 bases: TGCAGTGCCCCGAAGGAGGACCAAGGGACCCAGTACTTC. Translating it yields CSAPKEDQGTQYF. The rearrangement joins TRBV20-1 to TRBJ2-5; perhaps TRBD2 as D (5 bases). The CDR3 spans 13 residues. CDR1 and CDR2 from the germline V gene are DFQATT and SNEGSKA (reference sequence).

There are many counts of this clonotype. The chain couples TRBV2 to TRBJ1-2; no clear D. Trimming shortened V by 1 base and J by 1 base, and 7 bases separated the two germline ends. Germline V gene data show CDR1 as SNHLY and CDR2 as FYNNEI. The CDR3 contains 14 residues. The CDR3 protein is CASSEEQHNYGYTF. The CDR3 nucleotides read TGTGCCAGCAGTGAAGAACAACATAACTATGGCTACACCTTC. Supplemented by reference TRBV2 and TRBJ1-2, the full variable domain reads EPEVTQTPSHQVTQMGQEVILRCVPISNHLYFYWYRQILGQKVEFLVSFYNNEISEKSEIFDDQFSVERPDGSNFTLKIRSTKLEDSAMYFCASSEEQHNYGYTFGSGTRLTVV.

Details on this clonotype: A much larger clonotype is one base distant, so this may be a read error. This chain joins TRBV24-1 and TRBJ1-5, with D hard to call. Germline V gene sequence: CDR1 KGHDR, CDR2 SFDVKD. CDR3 length: 13 residues. V shed 4 bases and J shed 6 bases, with 9 bases lying between them. The CDR3 is CATSDLDCQPQHF. In DNA form, the CDR3 reads TGTGCCACCAGTGACCTTGACTGTCAGCCCCAGCATTTT.

This clonotype was recorded at least ten times. The chain employs TRBV12-3 or TRBV12-4 and TRBJ1-1; no definite D call. With 5 bases removed from V and 0 bases from J, the gap between germline ends came to 10 bases. The CDR3 sequence is 14 residues long. This chain's CDR3 is CASSPLQLNTEAFF. CDR3 sequence (DNA): TGTGCCAGCAGTCCATTACAGTTGAACACTGAAGCTTTCTTT.

This rearrangement joins TRBV5-1 to TRBJ2-2, with D tentatively TRBD2 (6 bases). The CDR3 contains 16 residues. The germline CDR1 and CDR2 sequences are SGHRS and YFSETQ. The ends were cut back, 9 bases at V and 1 base at J, with 19 bases in the middle. Here the CDR3 reads CATSAQREVNTGELFF. The CDR3 DNA follows: TGCGCCACCTCAGCCCAGAGGGAGGTGAACACCGGGGAGCTGTTTTTT.

The V and J genes are TRBV3-1 and TRBJ2-3; TRBD1 aligns across 7 bases. The CDR3 spans 16 residues. Germline V gene lookup returns CDR1 LGHDT and CDR2 YNNKEL (reference sequence). Losses at the gene ends were 0 bases for V and 3 bases for J; bases not matched to a gene: 6. DNA of the CDR3: TGTGCCAGCAGCCAAGAGGGCACAGGGGAAACAGATACGCAGTATTTT. This codes for CASSQEGTGETDTQYF.

This clonotype was seen a handful of times. The gene calls are TRBV20-1 and TRBJ2-7; no clear D gene. This CDR3 is 14 amino acids long. Trimming stripped 6 bases from V and 0 bases from J, with 15 bases between. In germline, CDR1 is DFQATT, CDR2 SNEGSKA (reference sequence). The CDR3 protein is CSAIDAAHSYEQYF. DNA of the CDR3: TGCAGTGCGATCGACGCGGCGCACTCCTACGAGCAGTACTTC.

This clonotype was seen only a few times. The J gene is TRBJ2-2, the V gene TRBV7-3; D is tentatively TRBD1 or TRBD2 (5 bases each). The ends were cut back, 5 bases at V and 3 bases at J, with 13 bases in the middle. Germline CDR1 SGHTA, CDR2 FQGTGA. The CDR3 runs 15 residues. The CDR3 loop is CASSGGRTDTGELFF. In DNA form, the CDR3 reads TGTGCCAGCAGCGGGGGACGGACTGACACCGGGGAGCTGTTTTTT.

Concerning this clonotype: A read error is possible here, since a much larger clone lies one base away. The V call is TRBV6-2 or TRBV6-3, the J call TRBJ2-7; 8 nucleotides line up with TRBD1. The CDR3 covers 15 residues. Germline trimming cut 6 bases from V and 6 bases from J; bases unmatched to any gene: 13. Germline V gene data show CDR1 as MNHEY and CDR2 as SVGEGT. Here the CDR3 reads CASRCPGTGSSEQYF. The CDR3 DNA is TGTGCCAGCAGGTGCCCCGGGACAGGTTCGTCCGAGCAGTACTTC.

This clonotype has a handful of counts. The V call is TRBV11-3, the J call TRBJ1-1; D possibly corresponds to TRBD1 (5 bases). CDR3 size: 14 residues. V gave up 0 bases and J gave up 5 bases, with 10 bases separating them. CDR1 and CDR2 from the germline V gene are SGHNT and YENEEA. CDR3 residues: CASSLEAGKTEAFF. The CDR3 DNA follows: TGTGCCAGCAGCTTAGAAGCAGGGAAGACTGAAGCTTTCTTT. Variable domain in full (rest from reference TRBV11-3 and TRBJ1-1): EAGVVQSPRYKIIEKKQPVAFWCNPISGHNTLYWYLQNLGQGPELLIRYENEEAVDDSQLPKDRFSAERLKGVDSTLKIQPAELGDSAVYLCASSLEAGKTEAFFGQGTRLTVV.

Concerning this clonotype: This may come from a read error, since a much larger clone is one base off. The genes are TRBV6-2 or TRBV6-3 and TRBJ1-4, with a tentative D call TRBD1 (5 bases). Germline V CDR1 and CDR2: MNHEY, SVGEGT. This CDR3 contains 14 residues. CDR3 bases: TGTGCCAGCAGCGATCAGGGACGGTTGGAAAAACCGTTTTTT. Amino acids: CASSDQGRLEKPFF.

At least ten counts were recorded for this clonotype. This sequence joins TRBV2 and TRBJ2-5; 10 positions agree with TRBD2. The junction had 12 bases not matched to a gene; V was cut back by 7 bases and J by 10 bases. CDR1 is SNHLY and CDR2 is FYNNEI in the germline V gene. CDR3 length: 14 amino acids. The CDR3: CASIKSSGRDLQYF. The CDR3 region has the DNA TGTGCCAGCATCAAATCTAGCGGGAGAGACCTCCAGTACTTC.

This clonotype was seen only a few times. The chain uses TRBV5-1 and TRBJ2-7, with D possibly called TRBD1 or TRBD2 (5 bases each). Germline V gives CDR1 SGHRS, CDR2 YFSETQ. V was pared by 0 bases and J by 4 bases, with 14 bases between. The CDR3 totals 15 residues. The CDR3 loop is CASSLGWREGYEQYF. The CDR3 DNA reads as TGCGCCAGCAGCTTGGGTTGGCGAGAGGGGTACGAGCAGTACTTC.

The chain is built from TRBV7-3 and TRBJ1-5; D ambiguous. The CDR3 covers 15 residues. V lost 7 bases, J lost 4 bases, and 17 bases lay in between. CDR1 and CDR2 from the germline V gene are SGHTA and FQGTGA. In DNA form, the CDR3 reads TGTGCCAGCAACCTACGGAGTGGTCGGAATCAGCCCCAGCATTTT. This codes for CASNLRSGRNQPQHF.

This clonotype was observed many times. The chain combines TRBV6-1 with TRBJ1-4; D call uncertain. V was pared by 6 bases and J by 1 base, with 12 bases between. The CDR3 length is 15 residues. Germline CDR1 and CDR2: MNHNS and SASEGT. The CDR3 DNA follows: TGTGCCAGCAGCGAAACTCCAAAAACTAATGAAAAACTGTTTTTT. As protein: CASSETPKTNEKLFF.

This rearrangement joins TRBV11-2 to TRBJ1-4; 7 nucleotides align to TRBD1. The CDR3 loop spans 15 amino acids. CDR1 is SGHAT and CDR2 is FQNNGV in the germline V gene. V was pared by 4 bases and J by 7 bases, with 9 bases of the junction left unmatched. The CDR3: CASSSGQVTSEKLFF. The CDR3 coding sequence is TGTGCCAGCAGCTCAGGACAGGTTACCAGTGAAAAACTGTTTTTT.

This clonotype has ten or more counts. The chain employs TRBV24-1 and TRBJ2-2; no firm D call. V lost 5 bases and J 3 bases, leaving 6 bases between the germline ends. The CDR3 is 13 residues long. The germline V gene has CDR1 KGHDR and CDR2 SFDVKD. The chain's CDR3 is CATSAMDTGELFF. CDR3 in DNA: TGTGCCACCAGTGCAATGGACACCGGGGAGCTGTTTTTT.

The chain links TRBV7-8 to TRBJ1-6; D ambiguous. CDR1 is SGHVS, CDR2 FQNEAQ, per germline. Between the trimmed V and J ends, which lost 5 bases and 5 bases, there was a span of 16 bases. CDR3 size: 16 residues. CDR3 region: CASSPQLGRNNSPLHF. CDR3 in DNA: TGTGCCAGCAGCCCTCAATTAGGCAGGAATAATTCACCCCTCCACTTT.